The 27 T cell receptor beta chains presented below share a single source sample, sequenced in a study of regulatory T cells in long-lasting Graves disease. Building the TCR beta libraries relied on iRepertoire HTBI primers, and CDR3 regions underwent Arm-PCR. TCRdb passed the multiplex PCR reads through MiXCR, listing each CDR3 protein once. This table has around 450,000 distinct CDR3 sequences, about 22% appearing once. Time point given: persistent/refractory GD, antithyroid drugs over 5 years with positive TRAb. From PBMCs, RNA was extracted and then used to make the TCR library. The sample here was peripheral blood mononuclear cells (PBMCs), taken when the disease was refractory, from a patient treated with antithyroid drugs. These receptor sequences come from a female donor with Graves disease.

In its sample, this clonotype was seen a few times. V usage is TRBV9 and J usage is TRBJ1-1; D gene ambiguous. Trimming removed 6 bases at V and 1 base at J, with 10 bases between. Germline values: CDR1 SGDLS, CDR2 YYNGEE. The CDR3 has 13 amino acids. CDR3 DNA sequence: TGTGCCAGCACGCTCCTTTCGAACACTGAAGCTTTCTTT. It translates to CASTLLSNTEAFF. The variable domain in full, completed from reference TRBV9 and TRBJ1-1, reads DSGVTQTPKHLITATGQRVTLRCSPRSGDLSVYWYQQSLDQGLQFLIQYYNGEERAKGNILERFSAQQFPDLHSELNLSSLELGDSALYFCASTLLSNTEAFFGQGTRLTVV.

Only a few counts were recorded for this clonotype. The V call is TRBV12-3 or TRBV12-4, the J call TRBJ2-2; possible D gene TRBD2, 7 bases. Trimming removed 6 bases from V and 2 bases from J, with 13 bases in between. CDR3 size: 15 residues. The CDR3 DNA reads as TGTGCCAGCAGCCAGTGGGGGGGCAACACCGGGGAGCTGTTTTTT. Its translation is CASSQWGGNTGELFF.

This clonotype was observed at least ten times. The rearrangement joins TRBV7-2 to TRBJ2-7; no definite D call. V shed 3 bases and J shed 3 bases, with 15 bases lying between them. Per germline, CDR1 SGHTA and CDR2 FQGNSA. The CDR3 runs 15 residues. CDR3 in DNA: TGTGCCAGCAGCTTCAAACATATCTCACTCTACGAGCAGTACTTC. It translates to CASSFKHISLYEQYF.

The V call is TRBV27, the J call TRBJ1-6, with D uncertain. Germline V gene lookup returns CDR1 MNHEY and CDR2 SMNVEV (reference sequence). The CDR3 spans 15 residues. Trimming took 6 bases from V and 8 from J, leaving 17 bases between them. The DNA for the CDR3 is TGTGCCAGCAGACCGACCCCCCGGAGGGATTCACCCCTCCACTTT. It encodes CASRPTPRRDSPLHF.

This clonotype was detected many times. V is TRBV3-1 and J is TRBJ1-4; D possibly corresponds to TRBD1 (5 bases). Germline-derived CDR1 and CDR2 are LGHDT and YNNKEL (reference sequence). The CDR3 runs to 14 residues. Trimming took off 3 bases at V and 5 bases at J, with 10 bases between the two ends. In DNA, the CDR3 is TGTGCCAGCAGCCAGAGACAGCAAAATGAAAAACTGTTTTTT. This codes for CASSQRQQNEKLFF.

V and J are TRBV29-1 and TRBJ1-2; TRBD1 matches 11 bases. The CDR3 runs to 15 residues. Germline V lookup: CDR1 SQVTM, CDR2 ANQGSEA. V gave up 7 bases and J gave up 4 bases; unmatched junction bases: 11. The CDR3 DNA is TGCAGCGCGTATCTCCGGGACAGGGGGTTCTATGGCTACACCTTC. It translates to CSAYLRDRGFYGYTF.

The genes are TRBV19 and TRBJ1-2, with D possibly being TRBD1 (5 bases). Trimming left V 9 bases short and J 4 bases short, with 21 bases between. This CDR3 contains 15 residues. Per germline, CDR1 LNHDA and CDR2 SQIVND (reference sequence). The CDR3 reads CASKNPGWWGYGYTF. The CDR3 nucleotides are TGTGCCAGCAAGAACCCAGGGTGGTGGGGCTATGGCTACACCTTC.

This clonotype was observed many times. The chain links TRBV28 to TRBJ1-1; no firm D call. The CDR3 consists of 15 residues. Deletions cut 6 bases from V and 1 base from J, with 15 bases between. Germline CDR1 is MDHEN and CDR2 is SYDVKM. The CDR3 region has the DNA TGTGCCAGCAGGACCCGGGGTTGGAGGAACACTGAAGCTTTCTTT. Protein sequence: CASRTRGWRNTEAFF.

This clonotype has only a few counts. This rearrangement joins TRBV9 to TRBJ1-1; D ambiguous. There are 15 residues in the CDR3. Trimming took 4 bases from V and 3 from J, leaving 16 bases between them. Germline V CDR1 and CDR2: SGDLS, YYNGEE. The CDR3 sequence: CASSPHTNPDTEAFF. Here the CDR3 DNA reads TGTGCCAGCAGCCCCCATACCAATCCCGACACTGAAGCTTTCTTT. Using reference TRBV9 and TRBJ1-1 for the parts outside the CDR3, the full variable domain is DSGVTQTPKHLITATGQRVTLRCSPRSGDLSVYWYQQSLDQGLQFLIQYYNGEERAKGNILERFSAQQFPDLHSELNLSSLELGDSALYFCASSPHTNPDTEAFFGQGTRLTVV.

This clonotype was seen a few times. The CDR3 is CSVGGQGGTEAFF. As DNA, the CDR3 is TGCAGCGTTGGGGGGCAGGGGGGCACTGAAGCTTTCTTT. The gene calls are TRBV29-1 and TRBJ1-1; 7 bases are a match to TRBD1. Germline assignment: CDR1 SQVTM and CDR2 ANQGSEA. The CDR3 length is 13 residues. Unmatched junction bases numbered 6, after V lost 4 bases and J lost 4 bases.

This clonotype occurred many times. This CDR3 is CASSSTSGGFSEAFF. In DNA form, the CDR3 reads TGTGCCAGCAGTTCTACCTCAGGGGGCTTTTCTGAAGCTTTCTTT. The chain is built from TRBV12-3 or TRBV12-4 and TRBJ1-1, with TRBD1 identical over 8 bases. This CDR3 region has 15 residues. The V and J ends lost 4 bases and 6 bases, in that order; junction bases with no gene match: 10.

This clonotype showed up just a few times. The rearrangement uses TRBV5-1 and TRBJ2-7; 11 bases agree with TRBD2. CDR3 size: 16 residues. Unmatched junction bases numbered 11, after V lost 4 bases and J lost 5 bases. Germline CDR1 and CDR2: SGHRS and YFSETQ. The CDR3 here is CASSPPLAGGFHEQYF. CDR3 nucleotides: TGCGCCAGCAGCCCCCCGCTAGCGGGAGGATTCCACGAGCAGTACTTC.

The sample holds many counts of this clonotype. Germline is not matched at one junction end, which may reflect a read error. V and J are TRBV24-1 and TRBJ2-2; tentatively, D is TRBD1 (5 bases). The CDR3 runs to 18 residues. Germline CDR1 reads KGHDR; CDR2 reads SFDVKD. The CDR3 spells CATGESKGLVKSTGELFF. As DNA, the CDR3 is TGTGCCACCGGTGAAAGTAAGGGGCTAGTGAAGAGCACCGGGGAGCTGTTTTTT.

The rearrangement links TRBV7-3 to TRBJ2-7, with 10 bases matching TRBD2. The CDR3 totals 15 residues. Germline lookup yields CDR1 SGHTA and CDR2 FQGTGA. J lost 5 bases, V lost 1 base, and 5 bases had no gene match. The CDR3 sequence: CASSLIRLAGDEQYF. The CDR3 nucleotides are TGTGCCAGCAGCTTAATAAGGCTAGCGGGGGACGAGCAGTACTTC.

This clonotype was found many times. The CDR3 region has the DNA TGTGCCAGCAGTTTGCTGACAGGGACCACTGAAGCTTTCTTT. It is translated as CASSLLTGTTEAFF. The rearrangement uses TRBV28 and TRBJ1-1; 7 nucleotides match TRBD1. With 3 bases clipped from V and 4 bases from J, the junction kept 5 bases outside the gene matches. The V gene's germline CDR1 is MDHEN and CDR2 SYDVKM. The CDR3 is made up of 14 amino acids. The whole variable domain, filled in from reference TRBV28 and TRBJ1-1, reads DVKVTQSSRYLVKRTGEKVFLECVQDMDHENMFWYRQDPGLGLRLIYFSYDVKMKEKGDIPEGYSVSREKKERFSLILESASTNQTSMYLCASSLLTGTTEAFFGQGTRLTVV.

This chain joins TRBV7-2 and TRBJ2-3; 8 positions agree with TRBD2. CDR3 size: 16 residues. CDR1 and CDR2 from the germline V gene are SGHTA and FQGNSA. V dropped 1 base and J dropped 2; count of bases not matched to a gene: 5. As DNA, the CDR3 is TGTGCCAGCAGCTTAGAAGGCGGGGGGCCCACAGATACGCAGTATTTT. Its translation is CASSLEGGGPTDTQYF.

This clonotype was seen at least ten times. The CDR3 nucleotides read TGTGCCAGCAGTTTAATGTGGGGTCAGCCCCAGCATTTT. Translation: CASSLMWGQPQHF. The chain couples TRBV28 to TRBJ1-5; no clear D gene. The CDR3 is made up of 13 amino acids. The V end lost 2 bases, the J end lost 6 bases, and 8 bases lay between the germline ends. The germline V gene encodes CDR1 MDHEN and CDR2 SYDVKM.

This chain links TRBV20-1 with TRBJ2-7; TRBD2 might be the D (5 bases). V lost 3 bases and J 1 base, leaving 16 bases between the germline ends. In germline, CDR1 is DFQATT, CDR2 SNEGSKA (reference sequence). CDR3 length equals 15 residues. CDR3 DNA: TGCAGTGCTAGGACGGGGAGTCGGGGTTCCTACGAGCAGTACTTC. Translating it yields CSARTGSRGSYEQYF.

This clonotype was counted many times. The chain links TRBV20-1 to TRBJ1-1; TRBD1 might be the D (6 bases). The CDR3 extends over 13 amino acids. V lost 5 bases and J lost 0, with 10 bases in between. Per germline, CDR1 DFQATT and CDR2 SNEGSKA (reference sequence). The CDR3 region is CSARRGLNTEAFF. Written as DNA, the CDR3 is TGCAGTGCTCGCAGGGGCTTGAACACTGAAGCTTTCTTT.

This clonotype has ten or more counts. V is TRBV28 and J is TRBJ2-7; 16 bases agree with TRBD2. The V gene's germline CDR1 is MDHEN and CDR2 SYDVKM. This CDR3 spans 18 amino acids. With V trimmed by 5 bases and J by 3 bases, 10 bases remained unmatched. The CDR3 DNA reads as TGTGCCAGCAGTCCGGGACTAGCGGGAGGGCCGCCTCTCTACGAGCAGTACTTC. Translation: CASSPGLAGGPPLYEQYF. Filled out from reference TRBV28 and TRBJ2-7, the complete variable domain reads DVKVTQSSRYLVKRTGEKVFLECVQDMDHENMFWYRQDPGLGLRLIYFSYDVKMKEKGDIPEGYSVSREKKERFSLILESASTNQTSMYLCASSPGLAGGPPLYEQYFGPGTRLTVT.

This clonotype was counted between two and nine times. CDR3 sequence: CASSLGQENQPQHF. CDR3 coding DNA: TGCGCCAGCAGCTTAGGACAGGAGAACCAGCCCCAGCATTTT. This chain joins TRBV5-1 and TRBJ1-5; 7 nucleotides match TRBD1. Germline V lookup: CDR1 SGHRS, CDR2 YFSETQ. With 2 bases clipped from V and 7 bases from J, the junction kept 6 bases outside the gene matches. The CDR3 covers 14 residues.

This clonotype was observed at least ten times. The chain couples TRBV5-1 to TRBJ1-5; TRBD1 matches 8 bases. This CDR3 contains 15 residues. Germline assignment: CDR1 SGHRS and CDR2 YFSETQ. J lost 6 bases, V lost 4 bases, and 9 bases had no gene match. CDR3 residues: CASSVTGGSGQPQHF. In DNA form, the CDR3 reads TGCGCCAGCAGCGTCACAGGGGGATCAGGTCAGCCCCAGCATTTT.

There are a few counts of this clonotype. The chain couples TRBV19 to TRBJ2-7; no reliable D call. The CDR3 loop spans 15 amino acids. V lost 7 bases, J lost 3 bases, and 19 bases lay in between. Germline V gene lookup returns CDR1 LNHDA and CDR2 SQIVND (reference sequence). The CDR3 sequence is CASIYPMGYGYEQYF. CDR3 bases: TGTGCCAGTATTTATCCGATGGGTTACGGCTACGAGCAGTACTTC.

Remarks on this clonotype: A single base separates this from a much larger clone, so it may be a read error. The final CDR3 position lacks the conserved phenylalanine or tryptophan, pointing to a likely read error. The CDR3 DNA reads as TGTGCCAGCAGCACTTCGTCTGAAAAACTGTTTCTT. It is translated as CASSTSSEKLFL. V is TRBV28 and J is TRBJ1-4; D is undetermined. The germline V gene encodes CDR1 MDHEN and CDR2 SYDVKM. V lost 6 bases to trimming and J lost 7 bases, with 9 bases between them. This CDR3 spans 12 amino acids.

This clonotype was found once. This could be a read error, since a much larger clone is one nucleotide away. The V call is TRBV27, the J call TRBJ1-2, with 9 bases matching TRBD1. The germline gives CDR1 MNHEY, CDR2 SMNVEV (reference sequence). The CDR3 has 15 residues. CDR3 region: CAGSTRTGDNYGYTF. CDR3 coding DNA: TGTGCCGGCAGTACTCGGACAGGGGATAACTATGGCTACACCTTC.

This clonotype has only a few counts. The chain couples TRBV6-1 to TRBJ1-5, with unresolved D. This CDR3 is 15 amino acids long. The V gene lost 5 bases and the J gene lost 0 bases, with 11 bases spanning the gap. CDR1 and CDR2 from the germline V gene are MNHNS and SASEGT. The CDR3 sequence is CASSPDGNSNQPQHF. The DNA for the CDR3 is TGTGCCAGCAGTCCCGACGGGAATAGCAATCAGCCCCAGCATTTT.

Ten or more counts support this clonotype. This rearrangement joins TRBV27 to TRBJ1-4; tentative D call: TRBD1 (6 bases). CDR1 and CDR2 (germline): MNHEY, SMNVEV (reference sequence). The V end was cut by 8 bases, the J end by 0 bases, with 13 bases between. CDR3 size: 15 residues. For the CDR3, the DNA is TGTGCCAGCCGAGGACAGCTTGCAACTAATGAAAAACTGTTTTTT. Translation gives CASRGQLATNEKLFF.